The entry below describes one T cell receptor (beta chain). Its target is not known. Sequencing of TCR beta CDR3 used immunoSEQ survey depth. Assay used: immunoSEQ multiplex PCR; TCRdb lists only in-frame clones, some missing. Among 3,000 to 4,500 clones listed, 65% to 70% were seen once. These data are taken from a study of CD8 T cell repertoires and HIV-1 epitope variants. Study-wide background: Control wells had CMV/EBV/flu peptides, negative Ebola AY9, or no peptide. Tested: three Gag epitope families, Nef HW9 and YT9.

The CDR3 loop spans 12 amino acids. CDR1 WSHSY and CDR2 SAAADI come from the germline V gene. The junction had 1 base not matched to a gene; V was cut back by 6 bases and J by 2 bases. V and J are TRBV10-2 and TRBJ2-7; 7 positions agree with TRBD2. The source of this sequence is a male donor with HIV. The sequenced sample was cultured CD8+ T cells derived from PBMCs. The CDR3 DNA reads as TGCGCCAGCAGGGGGGGGACCTACGAGCAGTACTTC. Translated: CASRGGTYEQYF.